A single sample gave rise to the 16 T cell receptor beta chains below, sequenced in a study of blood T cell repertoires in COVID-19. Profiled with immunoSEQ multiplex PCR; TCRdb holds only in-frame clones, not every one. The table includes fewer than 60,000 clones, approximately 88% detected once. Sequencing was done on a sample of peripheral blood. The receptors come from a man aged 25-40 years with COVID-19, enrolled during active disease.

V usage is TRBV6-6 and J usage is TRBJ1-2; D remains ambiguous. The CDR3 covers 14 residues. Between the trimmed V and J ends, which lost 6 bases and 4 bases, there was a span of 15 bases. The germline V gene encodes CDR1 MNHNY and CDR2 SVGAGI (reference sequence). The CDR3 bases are TGTGCCAGCAGCCATTCTATGTCCCCCTATGGCTACACCTTC. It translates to CASSHSMSPYGYTF.

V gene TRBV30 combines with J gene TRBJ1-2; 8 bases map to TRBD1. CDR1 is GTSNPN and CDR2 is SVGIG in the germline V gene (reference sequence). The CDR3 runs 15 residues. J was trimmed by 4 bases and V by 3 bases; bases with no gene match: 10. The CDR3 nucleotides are TGTGCCTGGAGAAGTCCGGGACAGGACAGCTATGGCTACACCTTC. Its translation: CAWRSPGQDSYGYTF.

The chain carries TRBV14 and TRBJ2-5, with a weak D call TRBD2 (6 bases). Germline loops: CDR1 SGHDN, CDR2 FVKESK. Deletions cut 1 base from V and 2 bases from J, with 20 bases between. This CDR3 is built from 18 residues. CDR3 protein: CASSQVERSRAGQETQYF. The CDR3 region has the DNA TGTGCCAGCAGCCAAGTAGAAAGGTCCCGGGCGGGACAAGAGACCCAGTACTTC.

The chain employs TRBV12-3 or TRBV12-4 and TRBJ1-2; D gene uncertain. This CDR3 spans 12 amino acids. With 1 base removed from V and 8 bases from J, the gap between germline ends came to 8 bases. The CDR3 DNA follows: TGTGCCAGCAGTTTAGGGGGAGGGGGCTACACCTTC. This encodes CASSLGGGGYTF.

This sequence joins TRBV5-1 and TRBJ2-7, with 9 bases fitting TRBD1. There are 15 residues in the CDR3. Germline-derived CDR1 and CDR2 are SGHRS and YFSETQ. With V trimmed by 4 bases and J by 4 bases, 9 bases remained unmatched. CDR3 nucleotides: TGCGCCAGCAGCGAGACAGGGGGGAGGGTGTACGAGCAGTACTTC. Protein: CASSETGGRVYEQYF. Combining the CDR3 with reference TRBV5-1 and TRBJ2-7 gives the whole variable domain KAGVTQTPRYLIKTRGQQVTLSCSPISGHRSVSWYQQTPGQGLQFLFEYFSETQRNKGNFPGRFSGRQFSNSRSEMNVSTLELGDSALYLCASSETGGRVYEQYFGPGTRLTVT.

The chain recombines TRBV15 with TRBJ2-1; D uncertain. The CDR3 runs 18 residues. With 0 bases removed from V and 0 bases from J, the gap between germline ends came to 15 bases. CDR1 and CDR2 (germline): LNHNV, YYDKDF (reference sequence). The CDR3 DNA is TGTGCCACCAGCAGAGATCTTATGGGCCCGAGCTCCTACAATGAGCAGTTCTTC. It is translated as CATSRDLMGPSSYNEQFF. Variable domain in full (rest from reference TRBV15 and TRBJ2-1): DAMVIQNPRYQVTQFGKPVTLSCSQTLNHNVMYWYQQKSSQAPKLLFHYYDKDFNNEADTPDNFQSRRPNTSFCFLDIRSPGLGDTAMYLCATSRDLMGPSSYNEQFFGPGTRLTVL.

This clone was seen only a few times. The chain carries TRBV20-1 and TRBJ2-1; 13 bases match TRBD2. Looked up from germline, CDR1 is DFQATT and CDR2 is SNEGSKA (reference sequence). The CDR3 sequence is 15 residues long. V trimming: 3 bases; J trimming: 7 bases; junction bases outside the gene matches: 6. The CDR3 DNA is TGCAGTGCTAGTGGTACTAGCGGGAGGGGAAATGAGCAGTTCTTC. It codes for CSASGTSGRGNEQFF.

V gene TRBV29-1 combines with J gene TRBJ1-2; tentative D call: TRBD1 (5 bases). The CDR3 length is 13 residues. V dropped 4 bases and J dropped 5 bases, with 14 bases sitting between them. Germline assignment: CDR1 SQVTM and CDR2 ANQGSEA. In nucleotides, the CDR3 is TGCAGCGTTGCGGCAGGGCGTATATATGGCTACACCTTC. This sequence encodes CSVAAGRIYGYTF.

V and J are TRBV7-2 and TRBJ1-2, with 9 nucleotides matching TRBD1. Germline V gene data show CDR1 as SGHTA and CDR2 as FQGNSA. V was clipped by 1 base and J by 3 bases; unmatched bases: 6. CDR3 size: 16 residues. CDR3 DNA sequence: TGTGCCAGCAGCTTAGGACAGGGGGACTCCGACTATGGCTACACCTTC. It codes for CASSLGQGDSDYGYTF.

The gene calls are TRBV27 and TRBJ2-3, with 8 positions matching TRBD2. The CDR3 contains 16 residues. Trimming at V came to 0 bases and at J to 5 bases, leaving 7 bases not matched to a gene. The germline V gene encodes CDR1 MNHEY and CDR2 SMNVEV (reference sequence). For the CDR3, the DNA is TGTGCCAGCAGTTTATCCGGCGGGAGGCTGAGAGATACGCAGTATTTT. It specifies CASSLSGGRLRDTQYF.

The DNA for the CDR3 is TGTGCCAGCAGCCAAGGAGGACAGCGCAATGAGCAGTTCTTC. This sequence encodes CASSQGGQRNEQFF. The chain combines TRBV3-1 (or the pseudogene TRBV3-2) with TRBJ2-1; D possibly corresponds to TRBD1 (6 bases). Per the germline V gene, CDR1 is LGHDT and CDR2 is YNNKEL (reference sequence). This CDR3 region has 14 residues. V gave up 1 base and J gave up 6 bases, with 10 bases separating them.

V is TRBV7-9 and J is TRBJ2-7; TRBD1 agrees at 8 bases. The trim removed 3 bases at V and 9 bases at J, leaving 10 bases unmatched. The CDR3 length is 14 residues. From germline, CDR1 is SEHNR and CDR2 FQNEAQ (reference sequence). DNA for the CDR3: TGTGCCAGCAGCTTGGGCCAGGGGGCATTCGGGCAGTACTTC. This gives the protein CASSLGQGAFGQYF. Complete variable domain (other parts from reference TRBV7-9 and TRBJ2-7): DTGVSQNPRHKITKRGQNVTFRCDPISEHNRLYWYRQTLGQGPEFLTYFQNEAQLEKSRLLSDRFSAERPKGSFSTLEIQRTEQGDSAMYLCASSLGQGAFGQYFGPGTRLTVT.

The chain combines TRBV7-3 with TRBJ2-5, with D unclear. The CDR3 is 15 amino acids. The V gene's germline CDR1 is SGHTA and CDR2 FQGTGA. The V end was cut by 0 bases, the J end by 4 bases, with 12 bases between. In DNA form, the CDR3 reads TGTGCCAGCAGCTTAACGGCGGAGATGGGAGAGACCCAGTACTTC. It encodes CASSLTAEMGETQYF.

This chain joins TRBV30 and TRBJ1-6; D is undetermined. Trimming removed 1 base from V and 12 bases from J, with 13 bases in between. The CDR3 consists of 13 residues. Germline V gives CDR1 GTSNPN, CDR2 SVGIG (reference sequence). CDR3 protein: CAWSGMTAVPLHF. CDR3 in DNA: TGTGCCTGGAGTGGAATGACTGCAGTACCCCTCCACTTT. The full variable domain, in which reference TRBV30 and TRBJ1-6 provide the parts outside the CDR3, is SQTIHQWPATLVQPVGSPLSLECTVEGTSNPNLYWYRQAAGRGLQLLFYSVGIGQISSEVPQNLSASRPQDRQFILSSKKLLLSDSGFYLCAWSGMTAVPLHFGNGTRLTVT.

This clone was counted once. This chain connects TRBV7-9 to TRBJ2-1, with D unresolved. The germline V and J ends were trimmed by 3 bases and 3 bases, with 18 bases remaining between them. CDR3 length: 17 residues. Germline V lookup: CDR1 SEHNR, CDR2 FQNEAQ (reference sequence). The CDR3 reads CASSLARGTPGYNEQFF. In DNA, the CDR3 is TGTGCCAGCAGCTTGGCCCGAGGTACGCCCGGCTACAATGAGCAGTTCTTC.

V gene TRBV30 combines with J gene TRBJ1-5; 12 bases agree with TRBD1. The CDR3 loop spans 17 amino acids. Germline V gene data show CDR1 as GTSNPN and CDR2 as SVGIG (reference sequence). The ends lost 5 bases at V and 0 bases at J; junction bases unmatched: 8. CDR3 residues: CAWSGTGGPYSNQPQHF. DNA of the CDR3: TGTGCCTGGTCCGGGACAGGGGGCCCGTATAGCAATCAGCCCCAGCATTTT.